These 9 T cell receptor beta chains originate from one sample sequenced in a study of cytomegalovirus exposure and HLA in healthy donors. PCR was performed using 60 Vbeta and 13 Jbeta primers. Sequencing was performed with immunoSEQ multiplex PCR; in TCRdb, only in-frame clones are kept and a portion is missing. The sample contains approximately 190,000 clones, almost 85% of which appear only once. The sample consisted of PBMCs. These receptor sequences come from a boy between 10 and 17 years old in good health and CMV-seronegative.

DNA for the CDR3: TGTGCCAGCATCGTTCACAGAGACGAGCAGTACTTC. Protein product: CASIVHRDEQYF. V gene TRBV7-3 combines with J gene TRBJ2-5, with D hard to call. The J call may be faulty, since TRBJ2-7 better matches the DNA end. Germline loops: CDR1 SGHTA, CDR2 FQGTGA. The CDR3 sequence is 12 residues long.

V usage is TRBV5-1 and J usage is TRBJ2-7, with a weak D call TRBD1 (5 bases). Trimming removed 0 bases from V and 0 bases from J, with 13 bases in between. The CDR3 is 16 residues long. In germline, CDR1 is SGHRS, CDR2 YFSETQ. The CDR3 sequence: CASSLAPSDTSYEQYF. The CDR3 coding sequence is TGCGCCAGCAGCTTGGCCCCGTCGGACACCTCCTACGAGCAGTACTTC.

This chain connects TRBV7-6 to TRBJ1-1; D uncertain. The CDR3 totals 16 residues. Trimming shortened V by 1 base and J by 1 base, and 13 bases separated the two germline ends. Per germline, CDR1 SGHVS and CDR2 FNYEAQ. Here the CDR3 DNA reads TGTGCCAGCAGCTTAGGCGCGCGAGCAACGAACACTGAAGCTTTCTTT. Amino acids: CASSLGARATNTEAFF.

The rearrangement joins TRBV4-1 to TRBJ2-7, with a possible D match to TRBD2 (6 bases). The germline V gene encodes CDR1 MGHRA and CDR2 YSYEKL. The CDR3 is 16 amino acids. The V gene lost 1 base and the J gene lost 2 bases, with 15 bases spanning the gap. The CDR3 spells CASSQAAGRGTYEQYF. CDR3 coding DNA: TGCGCCAGCAGCCAAGCTGCGGGGCGGGGCACCTACGAGCAGTACTTC.

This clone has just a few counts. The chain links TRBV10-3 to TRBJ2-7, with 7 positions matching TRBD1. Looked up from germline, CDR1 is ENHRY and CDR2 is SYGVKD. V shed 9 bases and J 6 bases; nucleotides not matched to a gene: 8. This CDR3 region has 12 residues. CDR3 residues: CAINRGRGEQYF. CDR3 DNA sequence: TGTGCCATAAACAGGGGCAGGGGCGAGCAGTACTTC.

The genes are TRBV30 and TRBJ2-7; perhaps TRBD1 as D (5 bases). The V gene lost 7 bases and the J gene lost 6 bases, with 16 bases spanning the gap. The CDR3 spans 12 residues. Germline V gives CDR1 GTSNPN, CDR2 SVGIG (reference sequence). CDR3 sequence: CALQRRQGEQYF. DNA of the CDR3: TGTGCCTTGCAGAGAAGGCAGGGCGAGCAGTACTTC.

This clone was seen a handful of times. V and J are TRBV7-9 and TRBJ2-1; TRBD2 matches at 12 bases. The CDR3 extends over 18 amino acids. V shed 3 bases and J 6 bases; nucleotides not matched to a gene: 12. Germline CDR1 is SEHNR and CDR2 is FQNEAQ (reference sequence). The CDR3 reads CASSFAIGTSGSTNEQFF. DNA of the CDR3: TGTGCCAGCAGCTTTGCGATTGGGACTAGCGGGTCCACCAATGAGCAGTTCTTC. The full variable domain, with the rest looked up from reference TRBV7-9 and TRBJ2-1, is DTGVSQNPRHKITKRGQNVTFRCDPISEHNRLYWYRQTLGQGPEFLTYFQNEAQLEKSRLLSDRFSAERPKGSFSTLEIQRTEQGDSAMYLCASSFAIGTSGSTNEQFFGPGTRLTVL.

DNA for the CDR3: TGTGCCAGCAGTGCCGACAGCTACGAGCAGTACTTC. Its protein is CASSADSYEQYF. This sequence joins TRBV6-1 and TRBJ2-7; D might be TRBD1 (5 bases). The V end lost 4 bases, the J end lost 3 bases, and 7 bases lay between the germline ends. CDR1 and CDR2 (germline): MNHNS, SASEGT. CDR3 length equals 12 residues.

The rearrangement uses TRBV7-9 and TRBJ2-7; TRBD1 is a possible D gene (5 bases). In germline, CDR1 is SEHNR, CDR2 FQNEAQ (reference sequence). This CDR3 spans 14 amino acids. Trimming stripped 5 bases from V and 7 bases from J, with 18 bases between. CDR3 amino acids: CASSPWTPETEQYF. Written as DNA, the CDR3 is TGTGCCAGCAGCCCCTGGACACCCGAAACAGAGCAGTACTTC.